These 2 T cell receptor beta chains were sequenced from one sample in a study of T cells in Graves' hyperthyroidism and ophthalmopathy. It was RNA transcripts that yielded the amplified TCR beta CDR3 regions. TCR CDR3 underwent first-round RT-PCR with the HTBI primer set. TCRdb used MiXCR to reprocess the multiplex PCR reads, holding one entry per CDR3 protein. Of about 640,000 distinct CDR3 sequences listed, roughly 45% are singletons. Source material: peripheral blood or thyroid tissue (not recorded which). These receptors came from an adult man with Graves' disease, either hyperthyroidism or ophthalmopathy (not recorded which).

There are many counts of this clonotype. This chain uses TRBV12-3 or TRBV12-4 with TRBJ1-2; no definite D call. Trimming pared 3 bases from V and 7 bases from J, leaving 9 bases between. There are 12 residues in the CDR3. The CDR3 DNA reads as TGTGCCAGCAGTTTGGAGGGCTTTGGCTACACCTTC. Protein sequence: CASSLEGFGYTF.

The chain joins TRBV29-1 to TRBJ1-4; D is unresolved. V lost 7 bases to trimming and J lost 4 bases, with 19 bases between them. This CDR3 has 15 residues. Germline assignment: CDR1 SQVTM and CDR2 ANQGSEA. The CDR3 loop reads CSATHLTNLNEKLFF. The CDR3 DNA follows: TGCAGCGCGACCCATTTGACCAACCTTAATGAAAAACTGTTTTTT.